This TCR beta chain originates from a study of blood T cell dynamics during melanoma immunotherapy. Overall study context: Metastatic melanoma patients received first-line pembrolizumab or nivolumab plus ipilimumab. The study's findings and limits: The study could not tell melanoma-specific clones from general immune activation.

In germline, CDR1 is MNHNS, CDR2 SASEGT. The CDR3 loop spans 17 amino acids. The germline V and J ends were trimmed by 3 bases and 3 bases, with 19 bases remaining between them. Profiling relied on immunoSEQ multiplex PCR, and the TCRdb table lists in-frame clones only, not all of them. The sample has some 9,400 clones; approximately 86% are singletons. For this clone: Its target is unknown.

Time point here: pre-treatment baseline. Sampling occurred pretreatment (T0) and at week 3 (W3), after cycle one of checkpoint blockade. Apart from a couple of fast progressors, RECIST 1.1 response was judged 12 weeks post-infusion. The receptor was derived from a human donor with melanoma. Source: blood, taken from a patient treated with checkpoint blockade. This chain uses TRBV6-1 with TRBJ2-3; D possibly corresponds to TRBD2 (6 bases). DNA of the CDR3: TGTGCCAGCAGTGAGCTACTAGCAGGACATGCTACAGATACGCAGTATTTT. Translated: CASSELLAGHATDTQYF.